The subject of this entry is one TCR beta chain. This sample stems from a study of cytomegalovirus exposure and HLA in healthy donors. V shed 5 bases, J shed 3 bases, and the junction held 15 bases outside the gene matches. The CDR3 is made up of 18 amino acids. From germline, CDR1 is SEHNR and CDR2 FQNEAQ (reference sequence). Libraries were prepared by immunoSEQ multiplex PCR; TCRdb keeps only in-frame clonotypes and omits some of them. The table has 250,000 to 400,000 clones, around 90% seen once. The TCR sequence derives from a man aged 25-40 years in good health and CMV-seronegative. The V and J genes are TRBV7-9 and TRBJ2-2, with 7 nucleotides matching TRBD1. The sample was PBMCs. CDR3 in amino acids: CASSLTTGLNRDTGELFF. The CDR3, as DNA: TGTGCCAGCAGCCTTACGACAGGGTTGAATCGGGACACCGGGGAGCTGTTTTTT.